The present T cell receptor (beta chain) was sequenced within a study of identical twins' blood T cells. The table lists this clonotype with many counts. TCRdb re-derived calls from the 5' RACE reads in MiXCR, one entry per CDR3 protein. The table shows roughly 340,000 distinct CDR3 sequences, with more than 25% occurring only once. CDR1 SQVTM and CDR2 ANQGSEA come from the germline V gene. The CDR3 has 10 residues. The V gene lost 4 bases and the J gene lost 6 bases, with 6 bases spanning the gap. This chain uses TRBV29-1 with TRBJ1-2, with D perhaps matching TRBD1 (5 bases). This TCR came from a woman aged 18-55 years in good health. Sequences were obtained from PBMCs. The CDR3 region is CSVGGDGYTF. In DNA form, the CDR3 reads TGCAGCGTTGGAGGGGATGGCTACACCTTC. Filled out from reference TRBV29-1 and TRBJ1-2, the complete variable domain reads SAVISQKPSRDICQRGTSLTIQCQVDSQVTMMFWYRQQPGQSLTLIATANQGSEATYESGFVIDKFPISRPNLTFSTLTVSNMSPEDSSIYLCSVGGDGYTFGSGTRLTVV.